The source of this T cell receptor (beta chain) is a study of blood T cell repertoires in COVID-19. Study-wide background: Samples taken during acute and convalescent COVID-19 were collected in the United States, Italy and Spain. In each case, the material was cDNA or gDNA derived from T cells, B-cell-depleted T cells, or PBMCs.

The length of the CDR3 is 13 residues. V was trimmed by 5 bases and J by 2 bases, leaving 10 bases between them. This clone was counted a few times. Original handling: Reference gene primer amplification in the assay estimated nucleated cell counts. TCRdb keeps only in-frame clones here, not all; method: immunoSEQ multiplex PCR. V and J calls plus clone size are reproduced from that table; the DNA served to infer D and trimming. Of about 100,000 clones listed, roughly 80% were seen once; the top ten hold more than 20%. The sequencing sample was made of peripheral blood. The source of this sequence is a man aged 70-80 years with active or convalescent COVID-19. This chain uses TRBV12-3 or TRBV12-4 with TRBJ2-7; D is unclear. The CDR3: CASSTSLAYEQYF. Written as DNA, the CDR3 is TGTGCCAGCAGTACGAGCCTCGCCTACGAGCAGTACTTC.